The T cell receptor beta chain under discussion was sequenced for a study of T cells after yellow fever vaccination. Study outcomes and limitations: The booster saw the reappearance of most primary-vaccination clones (roughly 96% CD4, roughly 87% CD8).

MiXCR, run by TCRdb on the 5' RACE reads, gives a single entry per CDR3 protein. The sample holds almost 30,000 distinct CDR3 sequences; under 6% are singletons and the top ten take more than 40%. V was pared by 1 base and J by 2 bases, with 3 bases between. The CDR3 totals 12 residues. Germline V gene lookup returns CDR1 SGHKS and CDR2 YYEKEE (reference sequence). This clonotype was observed at least ten times. As yet, its antigen is unknown. This receptor was taken from a man aged 25-45 years who received the YFV17D yellow fever vaccine. V and J are TRBV5-5 and TRBJ1-1; D is ambiguous. The sequences come from CD8+ T cells sorted from PBMCs, collected 10 days after the yellow fever booster vaccination. CDR3 protein: CASSLINTEAFF. For the CDR3, the DNA is TGTGCCAGCAGCTTGATCAACACTGAAGCTTTCTTT.